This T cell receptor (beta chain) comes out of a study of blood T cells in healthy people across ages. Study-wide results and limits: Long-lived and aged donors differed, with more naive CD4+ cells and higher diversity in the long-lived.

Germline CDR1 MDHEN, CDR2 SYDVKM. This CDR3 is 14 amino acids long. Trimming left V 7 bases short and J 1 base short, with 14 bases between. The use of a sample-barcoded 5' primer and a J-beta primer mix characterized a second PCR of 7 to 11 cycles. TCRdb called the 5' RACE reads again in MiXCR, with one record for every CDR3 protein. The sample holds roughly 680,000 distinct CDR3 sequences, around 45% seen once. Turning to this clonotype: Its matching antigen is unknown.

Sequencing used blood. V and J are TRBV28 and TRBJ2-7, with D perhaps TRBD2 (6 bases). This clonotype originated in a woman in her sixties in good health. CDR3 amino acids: CASTLGGDSYEQYF. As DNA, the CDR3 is TGTGCCAGCACCCTGGGGGGAGATTCCTACGAGCAGTACTTC.